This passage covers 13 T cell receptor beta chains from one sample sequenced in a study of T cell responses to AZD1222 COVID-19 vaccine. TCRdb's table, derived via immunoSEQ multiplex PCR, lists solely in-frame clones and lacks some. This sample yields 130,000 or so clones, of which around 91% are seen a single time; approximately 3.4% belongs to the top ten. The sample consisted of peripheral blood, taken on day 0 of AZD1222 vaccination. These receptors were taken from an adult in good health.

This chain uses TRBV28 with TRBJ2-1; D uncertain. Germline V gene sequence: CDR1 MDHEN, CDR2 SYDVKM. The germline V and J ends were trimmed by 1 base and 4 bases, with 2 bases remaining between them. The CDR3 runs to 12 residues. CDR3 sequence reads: CASSLSYNEQFF. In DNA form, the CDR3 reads TGTGCCAGCAGTTTATCTTACAATGAGCAGTTCTTC.

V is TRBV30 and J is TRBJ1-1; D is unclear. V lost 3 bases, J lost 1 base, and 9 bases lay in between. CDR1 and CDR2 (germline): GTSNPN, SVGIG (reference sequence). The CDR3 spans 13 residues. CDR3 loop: CAWRYRANTEAFF. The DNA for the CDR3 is TGTGCCTGGAGGTATCGCGCGAACACTGAAGCTTTCTTT.

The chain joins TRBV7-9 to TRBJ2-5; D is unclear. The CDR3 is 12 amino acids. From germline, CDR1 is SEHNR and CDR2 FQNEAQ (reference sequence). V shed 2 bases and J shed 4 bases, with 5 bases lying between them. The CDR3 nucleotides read TGTGCCAGCAGCTTAAGGGCAGAGACCCAGTACTTC. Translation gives CASSLRAETQYF.

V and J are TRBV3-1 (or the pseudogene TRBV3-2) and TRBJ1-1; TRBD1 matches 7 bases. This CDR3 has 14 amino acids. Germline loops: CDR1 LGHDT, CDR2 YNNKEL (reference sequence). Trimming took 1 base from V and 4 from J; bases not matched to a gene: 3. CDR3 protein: CASSQVSGGTEAFF. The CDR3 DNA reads TGTGCCAGCAGCCAAGTGTCAGGGGGCACTGAAGCTTTCTTT.

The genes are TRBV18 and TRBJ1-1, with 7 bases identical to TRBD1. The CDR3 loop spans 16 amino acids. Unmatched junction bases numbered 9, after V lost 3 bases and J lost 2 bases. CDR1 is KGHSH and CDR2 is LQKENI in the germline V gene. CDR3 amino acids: CASSPNPGQRNTEAFF. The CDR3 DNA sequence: TGTGCCAGCTCACCGAACCCGGGACAGCGCAACACTGAAGCTTTCTTT.

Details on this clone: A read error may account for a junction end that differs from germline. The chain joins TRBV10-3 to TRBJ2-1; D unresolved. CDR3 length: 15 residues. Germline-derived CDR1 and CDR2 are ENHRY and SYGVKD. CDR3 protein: CAISEPRTGGNGQFF. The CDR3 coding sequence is TGTGCCATCAGTGAGCCTAGGACGGGTGGGAATGGGCAGTTCTTC.

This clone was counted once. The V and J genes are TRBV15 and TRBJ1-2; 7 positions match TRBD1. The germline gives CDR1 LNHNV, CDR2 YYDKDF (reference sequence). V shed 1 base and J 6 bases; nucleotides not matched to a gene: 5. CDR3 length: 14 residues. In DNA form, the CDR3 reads TGTGCCACCAGCAGAGGAGGGACAGTCAATGGCTACACCTTC. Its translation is CATSRGGTVNGYTF.

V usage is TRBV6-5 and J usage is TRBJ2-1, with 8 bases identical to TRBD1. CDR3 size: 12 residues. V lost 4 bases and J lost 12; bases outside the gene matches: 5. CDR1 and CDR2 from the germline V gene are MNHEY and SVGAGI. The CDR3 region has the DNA TGTGCCAGCAGTTTCGGGACAGGAGGGCAGTTCTTC. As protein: CASSFGTGGQFF.

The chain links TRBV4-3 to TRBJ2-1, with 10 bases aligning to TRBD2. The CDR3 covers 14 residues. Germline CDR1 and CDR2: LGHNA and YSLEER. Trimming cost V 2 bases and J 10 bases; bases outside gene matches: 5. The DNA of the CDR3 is TGCGCCAGCAGCCAACAAGCGGGGGGGAGGGAGCAGTTCTTC. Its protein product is CASSQQAGGREQFF.

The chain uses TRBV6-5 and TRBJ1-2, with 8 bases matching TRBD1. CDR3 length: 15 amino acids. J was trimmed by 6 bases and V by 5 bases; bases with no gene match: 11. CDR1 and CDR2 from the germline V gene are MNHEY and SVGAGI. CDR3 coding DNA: TGTGCCAGCAGTCCTAGGACAGGGATCCGTGATGGCTACACCTTC. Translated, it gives CASSPRTGIRDGYTF.

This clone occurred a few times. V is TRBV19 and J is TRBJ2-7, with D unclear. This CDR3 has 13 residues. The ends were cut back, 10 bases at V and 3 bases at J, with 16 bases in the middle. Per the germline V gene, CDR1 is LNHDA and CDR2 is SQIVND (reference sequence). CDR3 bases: TGTGCCACCTCGACGCAAGGTCGCTACGAGCAGTACTTC. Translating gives CATSTQGRYEQYF.

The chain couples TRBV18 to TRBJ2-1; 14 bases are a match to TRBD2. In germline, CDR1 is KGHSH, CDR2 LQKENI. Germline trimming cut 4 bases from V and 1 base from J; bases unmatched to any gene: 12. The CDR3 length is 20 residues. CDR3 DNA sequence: TGTGCCAGCTCACTAACACCGGGACTAGCGGGAGCGGCGTCCTACAATGAGCAGTTCTTC. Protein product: CASSLTPGLAGAASYNEQFF.

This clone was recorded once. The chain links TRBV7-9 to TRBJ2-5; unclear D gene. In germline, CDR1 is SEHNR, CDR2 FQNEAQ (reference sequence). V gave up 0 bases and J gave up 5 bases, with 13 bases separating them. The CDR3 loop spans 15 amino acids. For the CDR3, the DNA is TGTGCCAGCAGCTTAGCGCTTAAGGGTTCGGAGACCCAGTACTTC. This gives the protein CASSLALKGSETQYF.